A single sample gave rise to the 20 T cell receptor beta chains below, sequenced in a study of cytomegalovirus exposure and HLA in healthy donors. Primers for the PCR totalled 60 Vbeta and 13 Jbeta. TCRdb keeps only in-frame clones here, not all; method: immunoSEQ multiplex PCR. This sample carries 150,000 to 200,000 clones, around four fifths of them seen once, and the ten largest clones take approximately 2.9%. The sequenced material came from PBMCs. The receptors originated from a woman aged 50 to 65 in good health and CMV-seropositive.

The chain's CDR3 is CATSRAGTGMNQETQYF. The CDR3 DNA reads as TGTGCCACCAGCAGAGCAGGGACAGGGATGAACCAAGAGACCCAGTACTTC. The chain has TRBV15 and TRBJ2-5; 9 bases are a match to TRBD1. Germline V gene data show CDR1 as LNHNV and CDR2 as YYDKDF (reference sequence). The V segment lost 1 base and the J segment 0 bases; nucleotides outside the gene matches: 6. The CDR3 spans 17 residues.

This chain uses TRBV25-1 with TRBJ1-6; D is undetermined. V shed 3 bases and J shed 7 bases, with 7 bases lying between them. This CDR3 has 13 amino acids. CDR1 and CDR2 from the germline V gene are MGHDK and SYGVNS. CDR3 protein: CASSDIRNSPLHF. The CDR3 nucleotides are TGTGCCAGCAGTGATATACGGAATTCACCCCTCCACTTT.

This chain connects TRBV2 to TRBJ2-2; 10 bases align to TRBD2. Germline V gives CDR1 SNHLY, CDR2 FYNNEI. With V trimmed by 8 bases and J by 10 bases, 10 bases remained unmatched. This CDR3 has 14 residues. The CDR3 DNA sequence: TGTGCCAGCGAGAGGACTAGCGGAGAATCGGAGCTGTTTTTT. This sequence encodes CASERTSGESELFF.

The chain links TRBV4-1 to TRBJ1-6; possible D gene TRBD1, 6 bases. This CDR3 region has 15 residues. Deletions cut 4 bases from V and 10 bases from J, with 17 bases between. Germline V gives CDR1 MGHRA, CDR2 YSYEKL. The CDR3 loop reads CASSRSSAGESPLHF. The CDR3 DNA sequence: TGCGCCAGCAGCCGTTCGTCGGCAGGGGAATCACCCCTCCACTTT.

The J gene is TRBJ2-2, the V gene TRBV6-4; 10 nucleotides line up with TRBD1. CDR3 length equals 15 residues. The ends lost 6 bases at V and 5 bases at J; junction bases unmatched: 6. CDR1 and CDR2 (germline): MRHNA, SNTAGT. CDR3 DNA: TGTGCCAGCAGGAAGGGACAGGGGATTACCGGGGAGCTGTTTTTT. It yields the protein CASRKGQGITGELFF.

The chain carries TRBV29-1 and TRBJ1-2; D is possibly TRBD1 (6 bases). V was shortened by 1 base and J by 5 bases, with 14 bases between the two germline ends. In germline, CDR1 is SQVTM, CDR2 ANQGSEA. The CDR3 is made up of 14 amino acids. As DNA, the CDR3 is TGCAGCGTTGAAGTAAACAGGGCAGTGTATGGCTACACCTTC. This sequence encodes CSVEVNRAVYGYTF.

This clone is a singleton in its sample. V gene TRBV18 combines with J gene TRBJ1-1, with TRBD1 matching over 9 bases. The CDR3 spans 14 residues. The V gene's germline CDR1 is KGHSH and CDR2 LQKENI. Unmatched junction bases numbered 4, after V lost 3 bases and J lost 5 bases. The CDR3 coding sequence is TGTGCCAGCTCACCGGACAGGGGAAAAACTGAAGCTTTCTTT. Protein: CASSPDRGKTEAFF.

This clone has more than one count but fewer than ten. The gene calls are TRBV5-6 and TRBJ2-5, with TRBD1 as a possible D gene (5 bases). The length of the CDR3 is 17 residues. In germline, CDR1 is SGHDT, CDR2 YYEEEE. V lost 0 bases to trimming and J lost 5 bases, with 20 bases between them. The CDR3 bases are TGTGCCAGCAGCTTGGATCTGGGGCCCGGGTCCCAGGAGACCCAGTACTTC. This sequence encodes CASSLDLGPGSQETQYF.

The rearrangement links TRBV7-9 to TRBJ2-7, with 8 bases fitting TRBD2. The CDR3 is made up of 13 amino acids. Looked up from germline, CDR1 is SEHNR and CDR2 is FQNEAQ (reference sequence). V lost 5 bases and J lost 2; bases outside the gene matches: 2. CDR3 sequence (DNA): TGTGCCAGCAGCCCTAGCGGGCCCTACGAGCAGTACTTC. This gives the protein CASSPSGPYEQYF.

The sample holds one count of this clone. This chain uses TRBV7-9 with TRBJ1-2, with D possibly TRBD1 on 5 matching bases. V was trimmed by 0 bases and J by 4 bases, leaving 15 bases between them. This CDR3 region has 16 residues. CDR1 and CDR2 (germline): SEHNR, FQNEAQ (reference sequence). CDR3 nucleotides: TGTGCCAGCAGCTTAGCCAGGGAACTCCTCTTCTATGGCTACACCTTC. This codes for CASSLARELLFYGYTF.

V and J are TRBV6-6 and TRBJ2-2, with 10 bases aligning to TRBD1. CDR3 size: 16 residues. The junction had 13 bases not matched to a gene; V was cut back by 6 bases and J by 9 bases. CDR1 and CDR2 from the germline V gene are MNHNY and SVGAGI (reference sequence). In DNA form, the CDR3 reads TGTGCCAGCAGCCGCCTCGGTGGGACAGGGGTTAGGGAGCTGTTTTTT. Its protein product is CASSRLGGTGVRELFF.

This clone has more than one count but fewer than ten. The chain has TRBV6-4 and TRBJ1-5; possible D gene TRBD1, 6 bases. V lost 10 bases and J lost 7, with 14 bases in between. The V gene's germline CDR1 is MRHNA and CDR2 SNTAGT. The CDR3 runs to 12 residues. Here the CDR3 reads CANPTGQQPQHF. CDR3 DNA: TGTGCCAACCCGACAGGCCAGCAGCCCCAGCATTTT.

The chain links TRBV14 to TRBJ2-7; TRBD1 aligns across 7 bases. The V gene end was trimmed by 2 bases and the J gene end by 4 bases; junction bases not matched to a gene: 8. The CDR3 is 15 residues long. The germline gives CDR1 SGHDN, CDR2 FVKESK. The CDR3 loop is CASSQYTGAVYEQYF. The CDR3 nucleotides are TGTGCCAGCAGCCAATACACAGGGGCAGTATACGAGCAGTACTTC.

The chain is built from TRBV9 and TRBJ2-3; 7 bases line up with TRBD2. V shed 0 bases and J 7 bases; nucleotides not matched to a gene: 8. The germline CDR1 and CDR2 sequences are SGDLS and YYNGEE. The CDR3 is 15 residues long. Here the CDR3 reads CASSVGGGVANTQYF. The CDR3 bases are TGTGCCAGCAGCGTAGGTGGGGGGGTGGCGAATACGCAGTATTTT.

V and J are TRBV5-4 and TRBJ2-5, with 10 bases aligning to TRBD2. Germline assignment: CDR1 SGHNT and CDR2 YYREEE (reference sequence). Losses at the gene ends were 1 base for V and 2 bases for J; bases not matched to a gene: 5. CDR3 size: 16 residues. The CDR3 reads CASSLRPSGGQETQYF. CDR3 bases: TGTGCCAGCAGCTTGAGGCCTAGCGGGGGACAAGAGACCCAGTACTTC. The variable domain in full, completed from reference TRBV5-4 and TRBJ2-5, reads ETGVTQSPTHLIKTRGQQVTLRCSSQSGHNTVSWYQQALGQGPQFIFQYYREEENGRGNFPPRFSGLQFPNYSSELNVNALELDDSALYLCASSLRPSGGQETQYFGPGTRLLVL.

The J gene is TRBJ2-7, the V gene TRBV6-5, with D perhaps matching TRBD1 (5 bases). This CDR3 is 13 amino acids long. V was clipped by 4 bases and J by 5 bases, with 12 bases between them. From germline, CDR1 is MNHEY and CDR2 SVGAGI. CDR3 nucleotide sequence: TGTGCCAGCAGTTTCAGGGTTTCTCACGAGCAGTACTTC. This codes for CASSFRVSHEQYF.

The rearrangement links TRBV14 to TRBJ2-7, with TRBD1 identical over 9 bases. J lost 2 bases, V lost 7 bases, and 24 bases had no gene match. CDR3 size: 20 residues. The germline CDR1 and CDR2 sequences are SGHDN and FVKESK. The CDR3 loop reads CASTSQLGQGQGWGTYEQYF. The CDR3 region has the DNA TGTGCCAGCACAAGCCAATTGGGACAGGGACAGGGTTGGGGCACCTACGAGCAGTACTTC.

V and J are TRBV4-2 and TRBJ1-3, with D tentatively TRBD1 (5 bases). Germline V lookup: CDR1 LGHNA, CDR2 YNFKEQ. V was pared by 0 bases and J by 0 bases, with 9 bases between. The CDR3 sequence is 16 residues long. CDR3 residues: CASSQDQGTSGNTIYF. The DNA for the CDR3 is TGTGCCAGCAGCCAAGATCAGGGAACCTCTGGAAACACCATATATTTT.

The chain links TRBV5-1 to TRBJ2-7, with D unclear. The germline V gene encodes CDR1 SGHRS and CDR2 YFSETQ. V lost 4 bases and J 5 bases, leaving 16 bases between the germline ends. The CDR3 totals 14 residues. CDR3 nucleotides: TGCGCCAGCAGCCCTCAGCCAGGCCCCCACGAGCAGTACTTC. As protein: CASSPQPGPHEQYF.

A word on this clone: A read error may produce the germline difference seen at one junction end. V gene TRBV9 combines with J gene TRBJ1-2; D perhaps matches TRBD1 (5 bases). Germline V lookup: CDR1 SGDLS, CDR2 YYNGEE. The CDR3 runs 14 residues. CDR3 sequence reads: CASGVVSGDYGYTF. In DNA, the CDR3 is TGTGCCAGCGGCGTAGTTTCGGGGGACTATGGCTACACCTTC.